The 23 T cell receptor beta chains below come from one sample, sequenced in a study of blood T cells in healthy people across ages (dated by TCRdb to 2015 to 2017). Receptor amplification or capture employed 5' RACE. TCRdb records Illumina HiSeq 2500 as the sequencer. A second roughly 7 to 11 cycle PCR used a sample-barcoded 5' primer and a J-beta primer mix. TCRdb redid the processing of the public reads, applying fastp at Q25 and MiXCR, and retained in-frame beta chains. One record per CDR3 amino acid sequence lists the most common genes and DNA. Recorded for this sample are approximately 800,000 distinct CDR3 sequences; about half of them occurred a single time. Less than 20% of the sample rests with the top ten. The sequencing input was blood. The receptors originated from an elderly man in good health.

This clonotype was observed a few times. The chain couples TRBV3-1 to TRBJ2-5; no definite D call. The V and J ends lost 6 bases and 0 bases respectively, with 14 bases between them. The V gene's germline CDR1 is LGHDT and CDR2 YNNKEL (reference sequence). This CDR3 spans 15 amino acids. In nucleotides, the CDR3 is TGTGCCAGCAGTCCTGGGGTTGGGAACCAAGAGACCCAGTACTTC. Encoded protein: CASSPGVGNQETQYF.

Worth noting for this clonotype: One end of the junction fails to match germline, which may point to a read error. This chain links TRBV11-2 with TRBJ2-3; D is perhaps TRBD1 (8 bases). There are 15 residues in the CDR3. Germline V lookup: CDR1 SGHAT, CDR2 FQNNGV. CDR3 nucleotides: TGTACCAGCAGCGGGGATCAGGGGGCAGCAGATACGCAGTATTTT. Protein: CTSSGDQGAADTQYF.

The V gene is TRBV4-1, the J gene TRBJ2-2; 7 nucleotides match TRBD1. Germline V gives CDR1 MGHRA, CDR2 YSYEKL. The CDR3 is 15 amino acids. V was pared by 1 base and J by 5 bases, with 4 bases of the junction left unmatched. The CDR3 DNA reads TGCGCCAGCAGCCAAGGACAGGGTGAGACCGGGGAGCTGTTTTTT. This gives the protein CASSQGQGETGELFF.

Regarding this clonotype: One base away lies a much larger clone, so this may be a sequencing read error. The chain has TRBV20-1 and TRBJ2-1; D is possibly TRBD2 (6 bases). The J call could be wrong; TRBJ2-7 is a better fit for the DNA end. The CDR3 extends over 16 amino acids. Germline V CDR1 and CDR2: DFQATT, SNEGSKA (reference sequence). The CDR3 region is CSASTSRGGIRNEQYF. The CDR3 coding sequence is TGCAGTGCTAGCACATCCCGGGGCGGGATTAGGAATGAGCAGTACTTC.

The chain uses TRBV4-1 and TRBJ1-2, with D possibly matching TRBD1 (5 bases). V lost 1 base and J lost 6, with 15 bases in between. Germline V gives CDR1 MGHRA, CDR2 YSYEKL. The length of the CDR3 is 15 residues. The CDR3 reads CASSQVGRVKDGYTF. For the CDR3, the DNA is TGCGCCAGCAGCCAAGTTGGCAGGGTTAAGGATGGCTACACCTTC.

This clonotype was seen ten or more times. The V and J genes are TRBV27 and TRBJ2-7, with 8 positions matching TRBD2. Germline V lookup: CDR1 MNHEY, CDR2 SMNVEV (reference sequence). The trim removed 5 bases at V and 1 base at J, leaving 13 bases unmatched. The CDR3 is made up of 17 amino acids. CDR3 nucleotides: TGTGCCAGCAGTCTCCGCCTCGGAGCGGGAGTGTCCTACGAGCAGTACTTC. Its protein is CASSLRLGAGVSYEQYF.

A few counts support this clonotype. The chain joins TRBV3-1 to TRBJ2-7; tentative D call: TRBD2 (5 bases). The CDR3 covers 11 residues. Germline V gene lookup returns CDR1 LGHDT and CDR2 YNNKEL (reference sequence). The ends were cut back, 8 bases at V and 3 bases at J, with 8 bases in the middle. The CDR3 loop is CASGRGYEQYF. The CDR3 DNA follows: TGTGCCAGCGGTCGGGGCTACGAGCAGTACTTC.

This chain connects TRBV6-5 to TRBJ1-1, with 8 bases fitting TRBD1. CDR3 length equals 13 residues. CDR1 MNHEY and CDR2 SVGAGI come from the germline V gene. CDR3 DNA sequence: TGTGCTGCGAGACAGGGGCATAACACTGAAGCTTTCTTT. Its translation: CAARQGHNTEAFF.

V gene TRBV2 combines with J gene TRBJ1-2, with a possible D match to TRBD1 (5 bases). The CDR3 spans 15 residues. Trimming removed 6 bases at V and 8 bases at J, with 22 bases between. Germline CDR1 SNHLY, CDR2 FYNNEI. This CDR3 is CASSALQGAGEGYTF. The CDR3 nucleotides read TGTGCCAGCAGCGCACTCCAGGGTGCGGGCGAGGGCTACACCTTC.

This clonotype has more than one count but fewer than ten. This rearrangement joins TRBV5-6 to TRBJ1-2, with 8 positions matching TRBD1. V lost 0 bases, J lost 6 bases, and 4 bases stayed unmatched. The length of the CDR3 is 14 residues. CDR1 SGHDT and CDR2 YYEEEE come from the germline V gene. CDR3 DNA sequence: TGTGCCAGCAGCTTGGGACAGGGGATCCATGGCTACACCTTC. Amino acids: CASSLGQGIHGYTF.

The V gene is TRBV5-1, the J gene TRBJ2-1; D uncertain. Trimming removed 0 bases at V and 5 bases at J, with 15 bases between. This CDR3 is built from 16 residues. The V gene's germline CDR1 is SGHRS and CDR2 YFSETQ. CDR3: CASSLVGQTTDNEQFF. In DNA, the CDR3 is TGCGCCAGCAGCTTGGTAGGGCAGACAACAGACAATGAGCAGTTCTTC. Combining the CDR3 with reference TRBV5-1 and TRBJ2-1 gives the whole variable domain KAGVTQTPRYLIKTRGQQVTLSCSPISGHRSVSWYQQTPGQGLQFLFEYFSETQRNKGNFPGRFSGRQFSNSRSEMNVSTLELGDSALYLCASSLVGQTTDNEQFFGPGTRLTVL.

To note about this clonotype: Since a much larger clone is just one base distant, this may be a read error. This chain connects TRBV7-2 to TRBJ2-5; 7 nucleotides agree with TRBD2. Per the germline V gene, CDR1 is SGHTA and CDR2 is FQGNSA. The J segment lost 4 bases and the V segment lost 5 bases, leaving 13 bases of the junction unmatched. The CDR3 runs to 16 residues. The CDR3 coding sequence is TGTGCCAGCAGCCGGACTGGCGGGAGCGTCCGAGAGACCCAGTACTTC. Residues: CASSRTGGSVRETQYF.

V gene TRBV7-3 combines with J gene TRBJ2-3, with 13 bases that match TRBD2. CDR1 is SGHTA, CDR2 FQGTGA, per germline. The CDR3 has 18 residues. J gave up 4 bases and V 5 bases, and 12 bases lay outside the gene matches. The CDR3 nucleotides are TGTGCCAGCAGCCCAACTAGCGGGAGGGCCGGAGTTGCAGATACGCAGTATTTT. Residues: CASSPTSGRAGVADTQYF. Based on the CDR3 plus reference TRBV7-3 and TRBJ2-3, the full variable domain is GAGVSQTPSNKVTEKGKYVELRCDPISGHTALYWYRQSLGQGPEFLIYFQGTGAADDSGLPNDRFFAVRPEGSVSTLKIQRTERGDSAVYLCASSPTSGRAGVADTQYFGPGTRLTVL.

This clonotype was found once. A junction end diverges from the germline sequence, so it may reflect a read error. This chain joins TRBV20-1 and TRBJ2-1, with D perhaps matching TRBD2 (6 bases). The V gene's germline CDR1 is DFQATT and CDR2 SNEGSKA (reference sequence). The CDR3 is 18 amino acids. The CDR3: CSAGDPSLSSGSNNEQFF. In DNA, the CDR3 is TGCAGTGCTGGAGATCCCTCGTTAAGTAGCGGTAGTAACAATGAGCAGTTCTTC.

The chain uses TRBV2 and TRBJ2-5, with 7 bases identical to TRBD2. The CDR3 is 14 residues long. Germline V gives CDR1 SNHLY, CDR2 FYNNEI. V dropped 2 bases and J dropped 5; count of bases not matched to a gene: 5. The CDR3 nucleotides read TGTGCCAGCAGTGAAAACTTTAGCGGGGAGACCCAGTACTTC. Translation: CASSENFSGETQYF.

This clonotype was found many times. The chain combines TRBV20-1 with TRBJ1-4, with D perhaps matching TRBD1 (6 bases). V lost 3 bases and J lost 4, with 12 bases in between. Germline V gene data show CDR1 as DFQATT and CDR2 as SNEGSKA (reference sequence). This CDR3 is built from 14 residues. The CDR3 DNA sequence: TGCAGTGCTAGTGAAGGGGGGTTTAATGAAAAACTGTTTTTT. Translation gives CSASEGGFNEKLFF.

The J gene is TRBJ2-6, the V gene TRBV7-2; D unclear. This CDR3 comprises 15 residues. Trimming shortened V by 3 bases and J by 2 bases, and 8 bases separated the two germline ends. CDR1 SGHTA and CDR2 FQGNSA come from the germline V gene. The CDR3 DNA reads TGTGCCAGCAGCTTCATAGGGCCTGGGGCCAACGTCCTGACTTTC. Translation gives CASSFIGPGANVLTF.

V and J are TRBV13 and TRBJ2-5; 10 bases line up with TRBD1. The DNA end lines up better with TRBJ2-1; the J call may be wrong. Germline V gives CDR1 PRHDT, CDR2 FYEKMQ (reference sequence). This CDR3 contains 15 residues. The DNA of the CDR3 is TGTGCCAGCAGCCAACCGGGACAGGGGTCGGAGACCCAGTTCTTC. Translated: CASSQPGQGSETQFF.

The CDR3, as DNA: TGCAGTGCGAGGTCGGACAGTTACAATGAGCAGTTCTTC. Translating gives CSARSDSYNEQFF. The genes are TRBV20-1 and TRBJ2-1, with a possible D match to TRBD1 (6 bases). V lost 6 bases and J lost 4, with 13 bases in between. The CDR3 extends over 13 amino acids. Germline V gives CDR1 DFQATT, CDR2 SNEGSKA (reference sequence).

This chain connects TRBV5-6 to TRBJ2-5; 8 bases map to TRBD2. CDR1 SGHDT and CDR2 YYEEEE come from the germline V gene. After removal of 1 base from V and 0 bases from J, the junction contained 2 bases not matched to a gene. This CDR3 is 15 amino acids long. The CDR3: CASSLIAGNQETQYF. DNA for the CDR3: TGTGCCAGCAGCTTGATAGCGGGGAACCAAGAGACCCAGTACTTC.

The chain links TRBV6-2 or TRBV6-3 to TRBJ2-7, with TRBD1 matching over 9 bases. This CDR3 has 13 amino acids. Germline trimming cut 8 bases from V and 1 base from J; bases unmatched to any gene: 3. The germline gives CDR1 MNHEY, CDR2 SVGEGT. CDR3 nucleotides: TGTGCCAGCCTCGGGACAGGGTCCTACGAGCAGTACTTC. This translates into CASLGTGSYEQYF.

This clonotype was recorded a few times. V is TRBV29-1 and J is TRBJ1-4; 9 positions agree with TRBD1. Germline V gene sequence: CDR1 SQVTM, CDR2 ANQGSEA. J lost 8 bases, V lost 3 bases, and 4 bases had no gene match. The CDR3 contains 13 residues. The CDR3 loop is CSVEWTGDEKLFF. CDR3 bases: TGCAGCGTTGAGTGGACAGGGGACGAAAAACTGTTTTTT.

The genes are TRBV20-1 and TRBJ2-1; D is unresolved. Germline loops: CDR1 DFQATT, CDR2 SNEGSKA (reference sequence). V lost 1 base, J lost 5 bases, and 9 bases lay in between. The CDR3 sequence is 13 residues long. CDR3 DNA: TGCAGTGCTAGAGGCGGACCAAACAATGAGCAGTTCTTC. Protein: CSARGGPNNEQFF.